A single TCR beta chain is shown here with its context. What it recognizes is unknown. This entry is derived from a study of cytomegalovirus exposure and HLA in healthy donors. The V and J ends lost 6 bases and 2 bases, in that order; junction bases with no gene match: 9. This CDR3 is built from 15 residues. CDR1 and CDR2 from the germline V gene are SNHLY and FYNNEI. The PCR contained 60 Vbeta and 13 Jbeta primers. Using immunoSEQ multiplex PCR, the repertoire was profiled, and TCRdb retains in-frame clones only, with some absent. Seen here are around 180,000 clones, 75% to 85% observed once, and the top ten hold roughly 1.4%. Study results and limitations: Associated with cytomegalovirus, according to the listing, were 164 TCR beta chains.

The clonotype was recovered from a woman in her 30s in good health and CMV-seropositive. This rearrangement joins TRBV2 to TRBJ2-7; 8 nucleotides match TRBD1. Sequencing used PBMCs. The chain's CDR3 is CASSLDRGSPYEQYF. In DNA form, the CDR3 reads TGTGCCAGCAGCCTTGACAGGGGTTCGCCCTACGAGCAGTACTTC.